These T cell receptor beta chains were read from a single sample in a study of T-cell memory formation after mild COVID-19. From the 5' RACE reads, TCRdb called clonotypes with MiXCR, one entry per CDR3 protein. The sample lists almost 35,000 distinct CDR3 sequences; under 8% were seen once. Sequencing was carried out using PBMCs or a T cell subset sorted from them (not recorded which). These receptors all stem from a man between 18 and 35 years old who had mild COVID-19 (a few samples of this study predate the infection). Cell type and time point are not known. Each CDR3 is given with its conserved first and last residue.

j_call v_call cdr3_aa
TRBJ2-5 TRBV6-5 CASKLAGVQETQYF
TRBJ2-5 TRBV6-1 CASSALAGGPETQYF
TRBJ2-7 TRBV19 CAGTSGPTYEQYF
TRBJ2-4 TRBV10-2 CASSKSLIGLAKNIQYF
TRBJ2-5 TRBV7-6 CASSLLAGHVKETQYF
TRBJ2-5 TRBV7-6 CASSSLSETQYF
TRBJ2-3 TRBV4-3 CASSQNRAVLYTDTQYF
TRBJ1-6 TRBV28 CASSPPGGSQGSYNSPLHF
TRBJ2-2 TRBV29-1 CSVEAQYNTGELFF
TRBJ2-5 TRBV7-2 CASSPDRGPWETQYF
TRBJ1-1 TRBV18 CASSLIRDSYEAFF
TRBJ2-1 TRBV6-1 CASTERGETDYNEQFF
TRBJ1-1 TRBV9 CASSIRWNTEAFF
TRBJ1-1 TRBV25-1 CASSEYGTGGAGTEAFF
TRBJ1-5 TRBV18 CASSPGTGQQPQHF
TRBJ1-1 TRBV10-2 CASSGGVNTEAFF
TRBJ2-5 TRBV19 CASSIVGGETQYF
TRBJ2-1 TRBV15 CATSRFTGLEQFF
TRBJ1-1 TRBV4-3 CASSQVLGASTEAFF
TRBJ2-3 TRBV4-2 CASSHNPTDTQYF
TRBJ2-5 TRBV7-2 CASTIGGGRVTQYF
TRBJ2-1 TRBV11-3 CASSLDQSGTGSYNEQFF
TRBJ2-1 TRBV14 CASSHLNGPSSSYNEQFF
TRBJ1-2 TRBV7-8 CASSFGQAEGGYTF
TRBJ2-3 TRBV12-3/TRBV12-4 CASSPTLLAGGPDTQYF
TRBJ1-2 TRBV3-1 CASSQERQAYGYTF
TRBJ1-5 TRBV6-2/TRBV6-3 CASSQSRDQPQHF
TRBJ1-2 TRBV7-9 CASSLTGVGYTF
TRBJ2-5 TRBV7-3 CASSLSGAGGGETQYF
TRBJ2-1 TRBV18 CASSPILRSSYNEQFF
TRBJ1-2 TRBV6-6 CASKDGINYGYTF
TRBJ2-3 TRBV5-1 CASSPGRGTDTQYF
TRBJ2-5 TRBV20-1 CSATGLADQETQYF
TRBJ2-1 TRBV18 CASSPGTGYNEQFF
TRBJ2-1 TRBV7-2 CASSLGVGRNEQFF
TRBJ2-1 TRBV20-1 CSASAGYNEQFF
TRBJ2-3 TRBV7-2 CASTPLGRATTDTQYF